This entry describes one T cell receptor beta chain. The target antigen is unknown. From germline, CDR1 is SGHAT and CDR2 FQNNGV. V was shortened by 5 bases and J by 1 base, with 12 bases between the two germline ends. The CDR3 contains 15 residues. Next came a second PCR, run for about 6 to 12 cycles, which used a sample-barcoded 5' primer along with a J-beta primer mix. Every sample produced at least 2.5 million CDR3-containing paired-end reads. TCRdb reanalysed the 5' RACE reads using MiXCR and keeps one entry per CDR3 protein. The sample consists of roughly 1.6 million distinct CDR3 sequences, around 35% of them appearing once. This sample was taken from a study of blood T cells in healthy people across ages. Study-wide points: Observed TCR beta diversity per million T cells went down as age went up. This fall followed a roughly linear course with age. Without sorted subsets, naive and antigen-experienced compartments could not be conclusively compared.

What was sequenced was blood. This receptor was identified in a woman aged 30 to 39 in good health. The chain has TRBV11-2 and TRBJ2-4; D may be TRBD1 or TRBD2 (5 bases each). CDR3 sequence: CASSGDGGAKNIQYF. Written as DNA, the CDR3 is TGTGCCAGCAGCGGTGATGGGGGTGCCAAAAACATTCAGTACTTC.